A selection of T cell receptor beta chains follows, all from one sample in a study of post-analysis software for immune sequencing data. MiXCR, run by TCRdb on the PCR reads, gives a single entry per CDR3 protein. The sample has some 690,000 distinct CDR3 sequences, about 60% seen once. Material for sequencing was blood. These receptors were collected from a girl aged 2-9 years with multiple sclerosis. Each CDR3 is given without its conserved first and last residue. The order of the fields is J gene, V gene, CDR3 protein.

j_call: -
v_call: TRBV20-1
cdr3_aa: SARDGTAGETQY

j_call: TRBJ1-1
v_call: TRBV6-5
cdr3_aa: ASSQAPNTEAF

j_call: TRBJ2-5
v_call: TRBV29-1
cdr3_aa: SVDQQGETQY

j_call: TRBJ2-5
v_call: TRBV7-9
cdr3_aa: ASMRGGQLGETQY

j_call: TRBJ2-1
v_call: TRBV29-1
cdr3_aa: SASTRSDRNEQF

j_call: TRBJ2-3
v_call: TRBV7-2
cdr3_aa: ASSPGLAGGLSDTQY

j_call: TRBJ2-1
v_call: TRBV20-1
cdr3_aa: STRLAGEKRRNNEQF

j_call: TRBJ2-5
v_call: TRBV27
cdr3_aa: ASSGQVKETQY

j_call: TRBJ2-1
v_call: TRBV29-1
cdr3_aa: SVEAVALAGGPQF

j_call: TRBJ2-3
v_call: TRBV5-1
cdr3_aa: ASSLVLAGEVDTQY

j_call: TRBJ2-3
v_call: TRBV24-1
cdr3_aa: ATSGEEGAFTDTQY

j_call: TRBJ2-3
v_call: TRBV1
cdr3_aa: TSKTGISTDTQY

j_call: TRBJ2-5
v_call: TRBV27
cdr3_aa: ASSPHAGTQKETQY

j_call: TRBJ2-1
v_call: TRBV2
cdr3_aa: ASERANEQF

j_call: TRBJ2-7
v_call: TRBV11-2
cdr3_aa: ASSSGLQGEQY

j_call: TRBJ1-1
v_call: TRBV5-1
cdr3_aa: ASSLQGNTEAF

j_call: TRBJ1-2
v_call: TRBV7-2
cdr3_aa: ASSFDGTGEGYGYT

j_call: TRBJ2-1
v_call: TRBV20-1
cdr3_aa: SVAREGYYNEQF

j_call: TRBJ2-5
v_call: TRBV11-2
cdr3_aa: ASSLDRTSGMY

j_call: TRBJ2-1
v_call: TRBV28
cdr3_aa: ASSSPSGYNEQF

j_call: TRBJ2-3
v_call: TRBV20-1
cdr3_aa: SARGGTDTQY

j_call: TRBJ1-2
v_call: TRBV28
cdr3_aa: ASSTDSVGYT

j_call: TRBJ1-2
v_call: TRBV29-1
cdr3_aa: SAAGQGTYGYT

j_call: TRBJ2-7
v_call: TRBV6-2/TRBV6-3
cdr3_aa: ASSYSGLAGDYEQY

j_call: TRBJ2-1
v_call: TRBV15
cdr3_aa: ATSGQGPPYNEQF

j_call: TRBJ1-1
v_call: TRBV7-2
cdr3_aa: ASSLDPGTVNTEAF

j_call: TRBJ1-1
v_call: TRBV7-2
cdr3_aa: ASSLSRINTEAF

j_call: TRBJ2-3
v_call: TRBV7-2
cdr3_aa: ASSLLGQGSTDTQY

j_call: TRBJ1-4
v_call: TRBV5-5
cdr3_aa: ASSSTTTDSATNEKLF

j_call: -
v_call: TRBV14
cdr3_aa: ASSQGNHQGRYEQY

j_call: TRBJ2-7
v_call: TRBV5-1
cdr3_aa: ASSLPDSSYEQY

j_call: TRBJ2-3
v_call: TRBV5-1
cdr3_aa: ASSLEASGRANFPADTQY

j_call: TRBJ2-3
v_call: TRBV20-1
cdr3_aa: SARGSPTDTQY

j_call: TRBJ1-4
v_call: TRBV28
cdr3_aa: ASGGQGALDEKLF

j_call: TRBJ1-5
v_call: TRBV6-1
cdr3_aa: ASSRNRRVSNQPQH

j_call: TRBJ2-5
v_call: TRBV10-3
cdr3_aa: AISELSGQGPETQY

j_call: TRBJ2-3
v_call: TRBV5-5
cdr3_aa: ASSLGFWTSSTDTQY

j_call: TRBJ2-3
v_call: TRBV6-2/TRBV6-3
cdr3_aa: ASQGAASDTQY

j_call: TRBJ2-4
v_call: TRBV19
cdr3_aa: ASSMGSRRNIQY

j_call: -
v_call: TRBV6-2/TRBV6-3
cdr3_aa: ASSYSTSGNDEQY

j_call: TRBJ1-1
v_call: TRBV12-3/TRBV12-4
cdr3_aa: ASSLLGQDIEAF

j_call: TRBJ2-7
v_call: TRBV20-1
cdr3_aa: SAWRRRITYEQY

j_call: TRBJ2-3
v_call: TRBV13
cdr3_aa: ASSLALISNGADTQY

j_call: TRBJ2-4
v_call: TRBV7-2
cdr3_aa: ASSLREGTLAANIQY

j_call: TRBJ2-1
v_call: TRBV7-6
cdr3_aa: ASSLDAHSNEQF

j_call: TRBJ1-2
v_call: TRBV6-5
cdr3_aa: ASSYRGPQGGNYGYT

j_call: TRBJ1-2
v_call: TRBV12-3/TRBV12-4
cdr3_aa: ASSFLDYGYT

j_call: TRBJ2-1
v_call: TRBV7-9
cdr3_aa: ASSLIRGNEQF

j_call: -
v_call: TRBV7-9
cdr3_aa: ASSRRRGTSSNEQY

j_call: TRBJ1-5
v_call: TRBV5-1
cdr3_aa: ASSPDRRDQPQH

j_call: TRBJ2-5
v_call: TRBV11-2
cdr3_aa: ASSLGLSETQY

j_call: TRBJ1-2
v_call: TRBV20-1
cdr3_aa: SASLGPDGYT

j_call: TRBJ2-1
v_call: TRBV5-1
cdr3_aa: ASMYPGGNEQF

j_call: TRBJ1-1
v_call: TRBV7-9
cdr3_aa: ASIPGGTEAF

j_call: TRBJ2-5
v_call: TRBV7-9
cdr3_aa: ASSFAAGYQETQY